Presented here are 8 T cell receptor beta chains from one specimen sequenced in a study of CD8 T cells in ankylosing spondylitis (dated by TCRdb to the late 2010s). What these receptors recognize is not known. Preparation of the library involved 5' RACE. The reads were generated on an Illumina HiSeq 2500. The raw public reads went through TCRdb reprocessing: fastp at Q25, MiXCR clone calling, in-frame beta chains kept. Each entry merges the rows of one CDR3 protein and shows their most common DNA and genes. The sample data list about 700,000 distinct CDR3 sequences, and about 20% of these were observed just once. The top ten hold around 20% of the sample. The full study reports these points: A TCR beta motif of about 8 highly homologous amino acid variants appeared characteristic of blood from ankylosing spondylitis patients.

Sequenced input: blood, either unsorted or a sorted T cell fraction (not recorded which). The receptors here all came from a male donor with ankylosing spondylitis.

The J gene is TRBJ1-2, the V gene TRBV5-1, with D possibly TRBD1 on 6 matching bases. The CDR3 is made up of 13 amino acids. Trimming left V 5 bases short and J 2 bases short, with 10 bases between. Germline-derived CDR1 and CDR2 are SGHRS and YFSETQ. CDR3 sequence (DNA): TGCGCCAGCAGGGAAGGACAGAACTATGGCTACACCTTC. It codes for CASREGQNYGYTF.

V usage is TRBV4-1 and J usage is TRBJ1-3, with D hard to call. V lost 0 bases and J 0 bases, leaving 9 bases between the germline ends. Germline assignment: CDR1 MGHRA and CDR2 YSYEKL. The CDR3 length is 16 residues. The CDR3 DNA reads as TGCGCCAGCAGCCAAGATGGCAAGAACTCTGGAAACACCATATATTTT. Protein sequence: CASSQDGKNSGNTIYF.

CDR3 sequence (DNA): TGTGCCAGCAGCTTAACTAGCGGGATGCACTACGAGCAGTACTTC. The encoded protein is CASSLTSGMHYEQYF. J is TRBJ2-7 and V is TRBV7-2, with 10 bases fitting TRBD2. Germline CDR1 is SGHTA and CDR2 is FQGNSA. The CDR3 is made up of 15 amino acids. Germline trimming cut 2 bases from V and 3 bases from J; bases unmatched to any gene: 4.

This clonotype turned up a few times. V and J are TRBV7-2 and TRBJ1-6; D remains ambiguous. The germline V gene encodes CDR1 SGHTA and CDR2 FQGNSA. The CDR3 extends over 16 amino acids. Trimming stripped 6 bases from V and 8 bases from J, with 20 bases between. For the CDR3, the DNA is TGTGCCAGCAGGCCTCGGGGATCGCGTTTAGATTCACCCCTCCACTTT. Its translation is CASRPRGSRLDSPLHF.

This rearrangement joins TRBV20-1 to TRBJ2-3; 11 bases map to TRBD2. CDR1 is DFQATT and CDR2 is SNEGSKA in the germline V gene (reference sequence). CDR3 length: 15 amino acids. V lost 5 bases, J lost 4 bases, and 8 bases stayed unmatched. The CDR3 nucleotides are TGCAGTGCTCCGATGACTAGCGGGGATCCAGATACGCAGTATTTT. This translates into CSAPMTSGDPDTQYF.

This clonotype was found a few times. The chain has TRBV20-1 and TRBJ1-4; 8 nucleotides line up with TRBD1. V trimming: 4 bases; J trimming: 7 bases; junction bases outside the gene matches: 2. CDR3 length: 12 amino acids. CDR1 is DFQATT, CDR2 SNEGSKA, per germline (reference sequence). The DNA for the CDR3 is TGCAGTGCTAACAGGGGGGGTGAAAAACTGTTTTTT. Translation: CSANRGGEKLFF.

The chain joins TRBV5-1 to TRBJ2-5; D is perhaps TRBD2 (6 bases). Germline loops: CDR1 SGHRS, CDR2 YFSETQ. Trimming took off 4 bases at V and 5 bases at J, with 18 bases between the two ends. CDR3 length: 15 residues. The CDR3 bases are TGCGCCAGCAGCCCTTTCACGGGAGTAAAGGAGACCCAGTACTTC. This gives the protein CASSPFTGVKETQYF. Combining the CDR3 with reference TRBV5-1 and TRBJ2-5 gives the whole variable domain KAGVTQTPRYLIKTRGQQVTLSCSPISGHRSVSWYQQTPGQGLQFLFEYFSETQRNKGNFPGRFSGRQFSNSRSEMNVSTLELGDSALYLCASSPFTGVKETQYFGPGTRLLVL.

A note on this clonotype: Relative to the germline gene, one junction end is altered; a read error may explain this. The chain uses TRBV27 and TRBJ2-1; TRBD1 or TRBD2 may be the D gene (6 bases each). CDR3 length: 12 residues. In germline, CDR1 is MNHEY, CDR2 SMNVEV (reference sequence). CDR3 region: CASSNPGARRVF. DNA for the CDR3: TGTGCCAGCAGTAACCCGGGGGCTAGGCGGGTCTTC.